This T cell receptor (beta chain) was captured by sequencing in a study of blood T cell repertoires in COVID-19. Study context: Material from acute and convalescent COVID-19 was sourced from the United States, Italy and Spain. From T cells, B-cell-depleted T cells, or PBMCs came the material, which was cDNA or gDNA.

In the original processing: Reference gene primer amplification in the assay estimated nucleated cell counts. Sequencing used immunoSEQ multiplex PCR; TCRdb keeps in-frame clones, though not all of them. V and J calls and clone size are as listed in that table; D and trimming were resolved from the DNA. The sample includes around 180,000 clones, approximately 86% of them seen just once. The sequence derives from a man between 70 and 80 years old with active or convalescent COVID-19. Specimen: peripheral blood.

The CDR3 DNA reads as TGTGCCAGCAGCCGTGGGACAGGGATCTATGGCTACACCTTC. As protein: CASSRGTGIYGYTF. The chain uses TRBV5-6 and TRBJ1-2; 9 bases match TRBD1. With 4 bases clipped from V and 4 bases from J, the junction kept 5 bases outside the gene matches. Germline CDR1 and CDR2: SGHDT and YYEEEE. The CDR3 runs 14 residues.